Shown below are 15 T cell receptor beta chains from a single sample sequenced in a study of CD8+ T cells in alopecia areata listed by TCRdb under 2018. The treatment or condition label of this sample denotes: oral pan-JAK inhibitor, 5-10 mg twice daily. The method was the immunoSEQ multiplex PCR assay. For TCR sequencing, RNA was extracted from every sample and reverse transcribed into cDNA to serve as template. This is the immuneACCESS table as TCRdb keeps it, with only in-frame sequences that have V and J called. A part of the clones is gone; compared with another copy, unresolved V genes explain less than half, and the rest is unexplained. The table for this sample lists about 210,000 clones; 35% to 45% of them were counted only once. The ten largest clones represent 0.4% to 0.55% of the sample. The input for sequencing was CD4+ T cells sorted from blood, taken between weeks 30 and 35, from a patient treated with tofacitinib. The receptors shown here come from a human donor with alopecia areata.

The genes are TRBV30 and TRBJ1-5; the D gene is possibly TRBD1 (5 bases). This CDR3 spans 16 amino acids. V lost 4 bases to trimming and J lost 4 bases, with 20 bases between them. From germline, CDR1 is GTSNPN and CDR2 SVGIG (reference sequence). CDR3 region: CAWNPTGHKGNQPQHF. CDR3 DNA: TGTGCCTGGAACCCCACTGGACACAAGGGGAATCAGCCCCAGCATTTT. The variable domain in full, completed from reference TRBV30 and TRBJ1-5, reads SQTIHQWPATLVQPVGSPLSLECTVEGTSNPNLYWYRQAAGRGLQLLFYSVGIGQISSEVPQNLSASRPQDRQFILSSKKLLLSDSGFYLCAWNPTGHKGNQPQHFGDGTRLSIL.

This clone occurred a few times. The chain couples TRBV6-1 to TRBJ1-2, with 7 bases identical to TRBD1. This CDR3 is built from 16 residues. Trimming at V came to 3 bases and at J to 8 bases, leaving 15 bases not matched to a gene. Per the germline V gene, CDR1 is MNHNS and CDR2 is SASEGT. The CDR3 nucleotides read TGTGCCAGCAGTGATGCCGGACTCACAGGGGTGTACGGCTACACCTTC. This encodes CASSDAGLTGVYGYTF.

This chain uses TRBV5-6 with TRBJ2-3; D ambiguous. Trimming took off 0 bases at V and 4 bases at J, with 6 bases between the two ends. Per the germline V gene, CDR1 is SGHDT and CDR2 is YYEEEE. The CDR3 covers 13 residues. The CDR3 is CASSLDLADTQYF. The CDR3 bases are TGTGCCAGCAGCTTGGATTTGGCAGATACGCAGTATTTT. The whole variable domain, filled in from reference TRBV5-6 and TRBJ2-3, reads DAGVTQSPTHLIKTRGQQVTLRCSPKSGHDTVSWYQQALGQGPQFIFQYYEEEERQRGNFPDRFSGHQFPNYSSELNVNALLLGDSALYLCASSLDLADTQYFGPGTRLTVL.

This clone was seen only a few times. The chain has TRBV6-5 and TRBJ2-3; 7 nucleotides match TRBD2. This CDR3 contains 15 residues. The ends lost 7 bases at V and 3 bases at J; junction bases unmatched: 10. Germline loops: CDR1 MNHEY, CDR2 SVGAGI. CDR3 DNA: TGTGCCAGCACCCCCTTAGCGGGTGGGACAGATACGCAGTATTTT. This sequence encodes CASTPLAGGTDTQYF.

The gene calls are TRBV18 and TRBJ1-2; D uncertain. Trimming removed 1 base from V and 4 bases from J, with 16 bases in between. Germline CDR1 is KGHSH and CDR2 is LQKENI. The CDR3 covers 16 residues. This CDR3 reads CASSPQVLRPTYGYTF. CDR3 DNA sequence: TGTGCCAGCTCACCACAAGTACTACGACCGACCTATGGCTACACCTTC.

This rearrangement joins TRBV30 to TRBJ1-1; 7 bases line up with TRBD1. V trimming: 5 bases; J trimming: 4 bases; junction bases outside the gene matches: 7. The CDR3 extends over 13 amino acids. Germline V gene sequence: CDR1 GTSNPN, CDR2 SVGIG (reference sequence). The CDR3 spells CAWDSGTVTEAFF. The CDR3, as DNA: TGTGCCTGGGATTCCGGGACAGTCACTGAAGCTTTCTTT.

This clone was counted only a few times. V and J are TRBV4-2 and TRBJ1-5; no clear D gene. CDR1 LGHNA and CDR2 YNFKEQ come from the germline V gene. This CDR3 has 13 residues. Trimming took off 1 base at V and 5 bases at J, with 6 bases between the two ends. In DNA form, the CDR3 reads TGTGCCAGCAGCCAAGCGCCCGATCAGCCCCAGCATTTT. Its translation is CASSQAPDQPQHF.

The gene calls are TRBV30 and TRBJ2-1; the match to TRBD2 covers 12 bases. The CDR3 extends over 16 amino acids. Unmatched junction bases numbered 10, after V lost 4 bases and J lost 6 bases. CDR1 and CDR2 from the germline V gene are GTSNPN and SVGIG (reference sequence). The CDR3 sequence: CAWKMPKLAGGNEQFF. Written as DNA, the CDR3 is TGTGCCTGGAAGATGCCGAAACTAGCGGGAGGCAATGAGCAGTTCTTC.

This clone was counted once. The V call is TRBV4-1, the J call TRBJ1-2, with TRBD1 matching over 8 bases. CDR1 is MGHRA, CDR2 YSYEKL, per germline. The CDR3 spans 15 residues. J lost 7 bases, V lost 4 bases, and 11 bases had no gene match. Here the CDR3 reads CASSPQGAQGGGYTF. CDR3 sequence (DNA): TGCGCCAGCAGCCCCCAGGGGGCACAAGGTGGTGGCTACACCTTC.

This chain joins TRBV5-6 and TRBJ2-7, with a weak D call TRBD2 (6 bases). Trimming stripped 4 bases from V and 2 bases from J, with 10 bases between. The CDR3 runs to 13 residues. CDR1 SGHDT and CDR2 YYEEEE come from the germline V gene. CDR3 bases: TGTGCCAGCAGCGGAGGGAGGACCTACGAGCAGTACTTC. Its translation is CASSGGRTYEQYF.

The rearrangement joins TRBV15 to TRBJ2-3; 9 positions match TRBD1. Germline values: CDR1 LNHNV, CDR2 YYDKDF (reference sequence). The V gene end was trimmed by 4 bases and the J gene end by 6 bases; junction bases not matched to a gene: 8. CDR3 length: 15 amino acids. The CDR3 loop is CATSTRTGALDTQYF. The CDR3 DNA sequence: TGTGCCACCAGCACCAGGACAGGGGCCCTGGATACGCAGTATTTT.

This clone was counted a single time. The rearrangement uses TRBV18 and TRBJ2-3; TRBD1 might be the D (6 bases). The CDR3 length is 18 residues. V lost 1 base, J lost 0 bases, and 17 bases lay in between. Germline V gene data show CDR1 as KGHSH and CDR2 as LQKENI. Here the CDR3 DNA reads TGTGCCAGCTCACCACTCCCCGACGGGACAACTAGCACAGATACGCAGTATTTT. It is translated as CASSPLPDGTTSTDTQYF.

This clone was counted a few times. The V call is TRBV7-9, the J call TRBJ2-5; D is possibly TRBD1 or TRBD2 (5 bases each). Per germline, CDR1 SEHNR and CDR2 FQNEAQ (reference sequence). The V and J ends lost 6 bases and 5 bases respectively, with 28 bases between them. The CDR3 has 18 residues. The CDR3, as DNA: TGTGCCAGCAGTCCACCCGGGGCCCGAACAACAACCCGGGAGACCCAGTACTTC. It specifies CASSPPGARTTTRETQYF.

This clone has more than one count but fewer than ten. This chain joins TRBV19 and TRBJ2-3; TRBD1 or TRBD2 may be the D gene (5 bases each). The CDR3 contains 14 residues. The V gene's germline CDR1 is LNHDA and CDR2 SQIVND (reference sequence). Between the trimmed V and J ends, which lost 6 bases and 0 bases, there was a span of 10 bases. The chain's CDR3 is CASRFEGSTDTQYF. The DNA for the CDR3 is TGTGCCAGTAGGTTCGAGGGGAGCACAGATACGCAGTATTTT.

The gene calls are TRBV6-5 and TRBJ2-4; possible D gene TRBD1, 6 bases. The CDR3 spans 14 residues. V was clipped by 5 bases and J by 0 bases, with 8 bases between them. The germline V gene encodes CDR1 MNHEY and CDR2 SVGAGI. CDR3 loop: CASSQGIAKNIQYF. The CDR3 DNA follows: TGTGCCAGCAGTCAGGGGATAGCCAAAAACATTCAGTACTTC.